The TCR beta chain under discussion was sequenced for a study of vaccination and CD4 T cells after COVID-19. Turning to the study itself: Post-COVID draws followed diagnosis by a median roughly 93 days (range 35 to 161). Samples were taken after vaccination, a median of approximately 72 days after dose two, with a range of 14 to 241.

Findings of the study overall: Convalescent patients had a median roughly 86% of post-vaccine SARS-CoV-2-reactive clones that were detected only after vaccination, not before it. Relatively few convalescent patients and no early post-infection timepoints were analyzed.

Time point defined: late sampling 161 to 241 days after vaccination in three convalescent patients. The CDR3 sequence is 11 residues long. V lost 4 bases to trimming and J lost 2 bases, with 2 bases between them. CDR1 and CDR2 from the germline V gene are LNHDA and SQIVND (reference sequence). TCRdb processed the PCR reads anew with MiXCR; each CDR3 protein has one entry. Of tens of thousands of distinct CDR3 sequences listed, about 50% were seen once; the top ten hold about 5.8%. As for this clonotype: Its cognate antigen is unknown.

The source of this sequence is a human donor who had recovered from COVID-19. The specimen comprised CD4+ T cells from blood, sampled about 7 months after SARS-CoV-2 vaccination. V and J are TRBV19 and TRBJ2-5, with D unresolved. The chain's CDR3 is CASSNQETQYF. The DNA for the CDR3 is TGTGCCAGTAGTAATCAAGAGACCCAGTACTTC.